A selection of T cell receptor beta chains follows, all from one sample in a study of blood T cells in healthy people across ages. TCRdb passed the 5' RACE reads through MiXCR, listing each CDR3 protein once. The sample holds hundreds of thousands of distinct CDR3 sequences, about 34% seen once. Sequencing was done on a sample of blood. These receptors were taken from a man younger than 35 in good health. Both conserved end residues are part of each CDR3. A D gene is named only where the DNA matches it firmly. Rows may omit the clone size; those that give it use once, few, many or a size class.

CDR3aa: CASSSGDRGYQPQHF
CDR3nt: TGTGCCAGCAGCTCCGGAGACAGGGGCTATCAGCCCCAGCATTTT
d_gene: TRBD1
v_gene: TRBV7-9
abundance: -
j_gene: TRBJ1-5
len: 15

CDR3aa: CASSLGLISTDTQYF
CDR3nt: TGTGCCAGCAGCTTGGGGCTAATAAGCACAGATACGCAGTATTTT
d_gene: -
v_gene: TRBV5-6
abundance: -
j_gene: TRBJ2-3
len: 15

CDR3aa: CASSPGTSGGDEQYF
CDR3nt: TGTGCCAGCAGCCCCGGGACTAGCGGGGGAGATGAGCAGTACTTC
d_gene: TRBD2
v_gene: TRBV6-5
abundance: few
j_gene: TRBJ2-7
len: 15

CDR3aa: CSARASSLGIYGYTF
CDR3nt: TGCAGTGCTAGAGCTTCCTCCCTGGGAATCTATGGCTACACCTTC
d_gene: -
v_gene: TRBV20-1
abundance: few
j_gene: TRBJ1-2
len: 15

CDR3aa: CSAVKGRADTQYF
CDR3nt: TGCAGCGCTGTAAAAGGAAGGGCAGATACGCAGTATTTT
d_gene: -
v_gene: TRBV29-1
abundance: few
j_gene: TRBJ2-3
len: 13

CDR3aa: CASRTAGTGAGLFQPQHF
CDR3nt: TGTGCCAGCAGGACAGCCGGGACAGGGGCCGGGTTGTTTCAGCCCCAGCATTTT
d_gene: TRBD1
v_gene: TRBV2
abundance: -
j_gene: TRBJ1-5
len: 18

CDR3aa: CASSEGDQPQHF
CDR3nt: TGTGCCAGCAGTGAAGGGGATCAGCCCCAGCATTTT
d_gene: -
v_gene: TRBV2
abundance: many
j_gene: TRBJ1-5
len: 12

CDR3aa: CASSKGEIAKNIQYF
CDR3nt: TGTGCCAGCAGTAAGGGGGAAATAGCCAAAAACATTCAGTACTTC
d_gene: -
v_gene: TRBV12-3/TRBV12-4
abundance: many
j_gene: TRBJ2-4
len: 15

CDR3aa: CASSLSREGNEQFF
CDR3nt: TGTGCCAGCAGCTTATCCAGGGAAGGCAATGAGCAGTTCTTC
d_gene: -
v_gene: TRBV7-8
abundance: many
j_gene: TRBJ2-1
len: 14

CDR3aa: CASSFLNRGPDGYTF
CDR3nt: TGTGCCAGCAGTTTCCTTAATAGGGGGCCTGATGGCTACACCTTC
d_gene: TRBD1
v_gene: TRBV12-3/TRBV12-4
abundance: many
j_gene: TRBJ1-2
len: 15

CDR3aa: CSAGTDHLGPLHF
CDR3nt: TGCAGCGCTGGGACAGACCACCTGGGGCCCCTCCACTTT
d_gene: TRBD1
v_gene: TRBV20-1
abundance: -
j_gene: TRBJ1-6
len: 13

CDR3aa: CASSLGGQATYGYTF
CDR3nt: TGTGCCAGCAGCTTAGGAGGACAGGCGACCTATGGCTACACCTTC
d_gene: TRBD1
v_gene: TRBV7-2
abundance: few
j_gene: TRBJ1-2
len: 15

CDR3aa: CAWSVFEFGTGDGEQYF
CDR3nt: TGTGCCTGGAGTGTTTTTGAGTTCGGGACAGGGGATGGCGAGCAGTACTTC
d_gene: TRBD1
v_gene: TRBV30
abundance: -
j_gene: TRBJ2-7
len: 17

CDR3aa: CASSLVERGATEAFF
CDR3nt: TGTGCCAGCAGCTTAGTGGAGCGGGGGGCAACTGAAGCTTTCTTT
d_gene: -
v_gene: TRBV7-9
abundance: once
j_gene: TRBJ1-1
len: 15

CDR3aa: CSVVFGALTDTQYF
CDR3nt: TGCAGCGTTGTGTTCGGGGCCCTCACAGATACGCAGTATTTT
d_gene: -
v_gene: TRBV29-1
abundance: -
j_gene: TRBJ2-3
len: 14

CDR3aa: CATSRDLGVGQPQHF
CDR3nt: TGTGCCACCAGCAGAGATCTGGGGGTTGGACAGCCCCAGCATTTT
d_gene: -
v_gene: TRBV15
abundance: few
j_gene: TRBJ1-5
len: 15

CDR3aa: CASSLDGGGYNERYF
CDR3nt: TGTGCCAGCAGCTTAGATGGCGGGGGGTACAATGAGCGGTACTTC
d_gene: TRBD2
v_gene: TRBV7-2
abundance: -
j_gene: TRBJ2-5
len: 15

CDR3aa: CATSRDRGTRIYEQYF
CDR3nt: TGTGCCACCAGCAGAGATAGGGGGACTAGAATCTACGAGCAGTACTTC
d_gene: TRBD2
v_gene: TRBV15
abundance: -
j_gene: TRBJ2-7
len: 16

CDR3aa: CAISEGQGGTDTQYF
CDR3nt: TGTGCCATCAGTGAGGGACAGGGGGGGACAGATACGCAGTATTTT
d_gene: TRBD1
v_gene: TRBV10-3
abundance: many
j_gene: TRBJ2-3
len: 15

CDR3aa: CASSELGGLPSYNEQFF
CDR3nt: TGTGCCAGCAGTGAATTGGGCGGACTTCCCTCCTACAATGAGCAGTTCTTC
d_gene: -
v_gene: TRBV25-1
abundance: few
j_gene: TRBJ2-1
len: 17

CDR3aa: CASSPDQGDVGELFF
CDR3nt: TGCGCCAGCAGCCCCGACCAAGGGGATGTTGGGGAGCTGTTTTTT
d_gene: -
v_gene: TRBV4-3
abundance: -
j_gene: TRBJ2-2
len: 15

CDR3aa: CASSRSLTSNNEQFF
CDR3nt: TGTGCCAGCAGCCGCTCTTTGACCAGCAACAATGAGCAGTTCTTC
d_gene: -
v_gene: TRBV12-3/TRBV12-4
abundance: many
j_gene: TRBJ2-1
len: 15